This TCR beta chain was captured by sequencing in a study of Ad26.COV2.S vaccination and SARS-CoV-2 variants. In the study overall: Ad26.COV2.S shots went into the muscle once or twice, 56 days apart. Study-level points and caveats: While placebo recipients had lower spike-specific TCR breadth, vaccine recipients had more.

Treatment given: around 19 received Ad26.COV2.S at low or high dose, single or two shots; 5 received placebo; per-sample allocation not given. At day 63 after the first vaccine or placebo injection, samples were drawn. Repertoires were generated with immunoSEQ multiplex PCR, while TCRdb's copy carries only in-frame clones and drops some. Among roughly 380,000 clones, more than 75% were seen once, and the ten largest hold around 3.5%. Points on this clone: Its antigen is undetermined.

Trimming took off 5 bases at V and 3 bases at J, with 17 bases between the two ends. Germline assignment: CDR1 MNHEY and CDR2 SVGAGI. The CDR3 has 15 amino acids. This clonotype was sampled from a person between 18 and 65 years old who received the Ad26.COV2.S COVID-19 vaccine or a placebo. This sequence joins TRBV6-5 and TRBJ2-7, with D maybe TRBD1 (5 bases). Sequencing was performed on peripheral blood, taken in a trial of Ad26.COV2.S vaccine versus placebo. CDR3 loop: CASSPGSEGDYEQYF. CDR3 nucleotides: TGTGCCAGCAGTCCCGGGTCCGAAGGGGACTACGAGCAGTACTTC.